The clone carrying this TCR beta chain was seen once. Antigen: not known. Sequencing used immunoSEQ multiplex PCR; TCRdb keeps in-frame clones, though not all of them. The sample yields approximately 200,000 clones, 87% seen once. This entry is derived from a study of T cell responses to AZD1222 COVID-19 vaccine. The J segment lost 1 base and the V segment lost 6 bases, leaving 7 bases of the junction unmatched. This CDR3 region has 17 residues. Germline V lookup: CDR1 LNHNV, CDR2 YYDKDF (reference sequence). Findings of the study overall: Spike was spanned by vaccine-associated CD4 TCRs, which were dominant at 160-218 and 743-854. Donors were chiefly white British, with a greater number of females, and clonal diversity was perhaps underestimated.

The sample was peripheral blood, taken on day 0 of MenACWY control vaccination. The rearrangement joins TRBV15 to TRBJ2-1, with TRBD2 matching over 12 bases. The TCR sequence derives from an adult in good health. CDR3 DNA: TGTGCCACCAGGGTGACTAGCGGGGGATTGTCCTACAATGAGCAGTTCTTC. This sequence encodes CATRVTSGGLSYNEQFF. Filled out from reference TRBV15 and TRBJ2-1, the complete variable domain reads DAMVIQNPRYQVTQFGKPVTLSCSQTLNHNVMYWYQQKSSQAPKLLFHYYDKDFNNEADTPDNFQSRRPNTSFCFLDIRSPGLGDTAMYLCATRVTSGGLSYNEQFFGPGTRLTVL.